These T cell receptor beta chains were read from a single sample in a study of identifying expanded T cells in peripheral blood. The protocol was immunoSEQ multiplex PCR, while the TCRdb copy is restricted to in-frame clones and leaves out a portion. The sample holds about 80,000 clones, about 90% seen once. Sample: blood. The origin of the receptors is a person between 18 and 75 years old in good health. The CDR3 runs from the conserved cysteine through the conserved F or W. D genes are given only for firm matches. Clone size is shown for a subset of rows, as once, few, many or a class of expanded clone.

clone_size	v_call	d_call	j_call	cdr3_nt	cdr3_aa
.	TRBV2	.	TRBJ1-2	TGTGCCGGAAGGGGTGGGGGAGACACCTTC	CAGRGGGDTF
.	TRBV19	.	TRBJ2-3	TGTGCCAGTAGTATAGGGGGGGTCGTTTCAGATACGCAGTATTTT	CASSIGGVVSDTQYF
.	TRBV6-1	.	TRBJ1-2	TGTGCCAGCAGTGGACGGGACCAAACGAAATCGAGATATGGCTACACCTTC	CASSGRDQTKSRYGYTF
.	TRBV19	.	TRBJ1-2	TGTGCCAGTAGTATGACTAACTATGGCTACACCTTC	CASSMTNYGYTF
.	TRBV7-9	.	TRBJ1-3	TGTGCCACCAGGTTAATTACTGGAAACACCATATATTTT	CATRLITGNTIYF
.	TRBV29-1	TRBD2	TRBJ2-1	TGCAGCGTTTTAACTAGCGGTTACAATGAGCAGTTCTTC	CSVLTSGYNEQFF
.	TRBV27	.	TRBJ1-5	TGTGCCAGCAGCCCGGGACGGAATCAGCCCCAGCATTTT	CASSPGRNQPQHF
.	TRBV2	.	TRBJ2-1	TGTGCCAGCCTTCGGGCAGGGCGGTCCTACAATGAGCAGTTCTTC	CASLRAGRSYNEQFF
.	TRBV11-2	.	TRBJ2-6	TGTGCCAGCACCTTGAGTTCTGGGGCCAACGTCCTGACTTTC	CASTLSSGANVLTF
.	TRBV30	.	TRBJ1-6	TGTGCCTGGAGTTTAACAGGGAATTCACCCCTCCACTTT	CAWSLTGNSPLHF
.	TRBV15	.	TRBJ2-2	TGTGCCACCAGCAGAGATATCCTCCGGACTCCGAACACCGGGGAGCTGTTTTTT	CATSRDILRTPNTGELFF
.	TRBV5-4	.	TRBJ1-2	TGTGCCAGCAGCCAAGATGTTGGGGGGCTCGATAACTATGGCTACACCTTC	CASSQDVGGLDNYGYTF
few	TRBV5-1	.	TRBJ2-7	TGCGCCAGCAGCGGGACCCGGGACATAGGTCGCGAGCAGTACTTC	CASSGTRDIGREQYF
.	TRBV4-2	TRBD1	TRBJ1-2	TGTGCCAGCAGCCAAGGACAGGGGGCCTATGGCTACACCTTC	CASSQGQGAYGYTF
.	TRBV9	.	TRBJ1-3	TGTGCCAGCAGCCAAGACAGCTCCGGAAACACCATATATTTT	CASSQDSSGNTIYF
.	TRBV7-2	.	TRBJ2-3	TGTGCCAGCAGCCCGTACTTGAGCACAGATACGCAGTATTTT	CASSPYLSTDTQYF
once	TRBV14	.	TRBJ1-2	TGTGCCAGCAGCCAAGCCCGGGCTAACTATGGCTACACCTTC	CASSQARANYGYTF
.	TRBV13	TRBD1	TRBJ2-6	TGTGCCAGCAGCTTTGGAAGGGACAGGGTGACTGGGGCCAACGTCCTGACTTTC	CASSFGRDRVTGANVLTF
.	TRBV11-2	.	TRBJ2-3	TGTGCCAGCAGCTTAGCTTCCACACCCACAGATACGCAGTATTTT	CASSLASTPTDTQYF
.	TRBV4-2	.	TRBJ2-2	TGTGCCAGCAGCCAAGACCGTCAGGGGCAGGGAGGGAACACCGGGGAGCTGTTTTTT	CASSQDRQGQGGNTGELFF
once	TRBV11-2	TRBD1	TRBJ2-3	TGTGCCAGCAGCCAGGGACAGGTTGAAGATACGCAGTATTTT	CASSQGQVEDTQYF
.	TRBV29-1	TRBD1	TRBJ2-1	TGCAGCGTTGTGTCAGGGGGCAATGAGCAGTTCTTC	CSVVSGGNEQFF
.	TRBV4-1	.	TRBJ1-3	TGCGCCAGCAGAACACGAACAGGGGGAAACACCATATATTTT	CASRTRTGGNTIYF
once	TRBV15	.	TRBJ1-1	TGTGCCACCAGCAGAGATCGGTGGAAGACAGGCGGATACACTGAAGCTTTCTTT	CATSRDRWKTGGYTEAFF
.	TRBV5-1	.	TRBJ1-1	TGCGCCAGCAGCGTCACCTTGAACACTGAAGCTTTCTTT	CASSVTLNTEAFF
.	TRBV7-9	TRBD2	TRBJ2-5	TGTGCCAGCAGCCATGGCGGCGGGGGGTACCAAGAGACCCAGTACTTC	CASSHGGGGYQETQYF
once	TRBV7-9	.	TRBJ2-4	TGTGCCAGCAGCTTAGGGCAGGGCTCCACCGACATTCAGTACTTC	CASSLGQGSTDIQYF
.	TRBV6-1	.	TRBJ2-7	TGTGCCAGCGCCCAAAACAGGGTCCAGTACTTC	CASAQNRVQYF
.	TRBV11-2	TRBD1	TRBJ1-1	TGTGCCAGCAGCCCACCCCTCGGACAGGGGGCTGAAGCTTTCTTT	CASSPPLGQGAEAFF
.	TRBV5-1	.	TRBJ2-1	TGCGCCAGCAAGTCGGGGGTAAGCTCCTACAATGAGCAGTTCTTC	CASKSGVSSYNEQFF
.	TRBV9	.	TRBJ1-3	TGTGCCAGCAGCCCCCGTGCGTTCTCTGGAAACACCATATATTTT	CASSPRAFSGNTIYF
.	TRBV15	.	TRBJ2-2	TGTGCCACCAGCAGACCTCCGGTGGGGGCGAACACCGGGGAGCTGTTTTTT	CATSRPPVGANTGELFF
few	TRBV2	.	TRBJ1-5	TGTGCCAGCAGTGTGGAAGGGATATATAGCAATCAGCCCCAGCATTTT	CASSVEGIYSNQPQHF
.	TRBV18	.	TRBJ1-2	TGTGCCAGCTCACCACAGGGCAGAGGCTACACCTTC	CASSPQGRGYTF
.	TRBV5-1	TRBD1	TRBJ2-6	TGCGCCAGCAGCTCGGGACAGATGATCTCTGGGGCCAACGTCCTGACTTTC	CASSSGQMISGANVLTF
.	TRBV27	.	TRBJ1-3	TGTGCCAGCCGAAGGGCGGGCACTGGAAACACCATATATTTT	CASRRAGTGNTIYF
.	TRBV5-4	TRBD1	TRBJ2-3	TGTGCCAGCAGCTTGGAACAGGGGGCAACGCAGTATTTT	CASSLEQGATQYF
once	TRBV5-1	.	TRBJ1-1	TGCGCCAGCAGCTTAACCGGGGGGAGGAGTACTGAAGCTTTCTTT	CASSLTGGRSTEAFF
.	TRBV2	.	TRBJ1-2	TGTGCCAGCAGTGAAGTTGTGGACAGTCCCTATGGCTACACCTTC	CASSEVVDSPYGYTF
.	TRBV7-9	.	TRBJ1-1	TGTGCCAGCAGCTTCGCTTACGCCAGGGGAAACACTGAAGCTTTCTTT	CASSFAYARGNTEAFF
.	TRBV15	.	TRBJ2-2	TGTGCCACCAGCAGAGATCCCGGATCAGGGGAGCTGTTTTTT	CATSRDPGSGELFF
.	TRBV2	TRBD1	TRBJ1-2	TGTGCCAGCAGTGAAGCGGAGGGACAGAGGATCTATGGCTACACCTTC	CASSEAEGQRIYGYTF
.	TRBV12-5	TRBD1	TRBJ2-1	TGTGCTAGTGCCGCCCCCGGACAGGCAGTGTTCAGTGAGCAGTTCTTC	CASAAPGQAVFSEQFF
.	TRBV4-3	.	TRBJ1-2	TGCGCCAGCAGCCAAGATGATGGATTTTCTAACTATGGCTACACCTTC	CASSQDDGFSNYGYTF
.	TRBV5-1	.	TRBJ1-5	TGCGCCAGCAGCTTGGGGGGGAGCAATCAGCCCCAGCATTTT	CASSLGGSNQPQHF
.	TRBV14	.	TRBJ2-3	TGTGCCAGCAGCCGGCGCGGAGGGGCTGGAGATACGCAGTATTTT	CASSRRGGAGDTQYF